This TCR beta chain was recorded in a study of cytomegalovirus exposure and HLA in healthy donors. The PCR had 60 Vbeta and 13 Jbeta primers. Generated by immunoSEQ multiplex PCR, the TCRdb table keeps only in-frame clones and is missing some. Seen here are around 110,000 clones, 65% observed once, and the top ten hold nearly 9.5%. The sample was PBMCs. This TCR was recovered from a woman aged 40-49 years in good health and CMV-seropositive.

The CDR3 here is CASNRFRDSEAFF. The DNA for the CDR3 is TGTGCCAGCAATCGCTTCCGGGACAGCGAAGCTTTCTTT. The J gene is TRBJ1-1, the V gene TRBV6-5; TRBD1 matches at 7 bases. Germline lookup yields CDR1 MNHEY and CDR2 SVGAGI. Trimming at V came to 7 bases and at J to 8 bases, leaving 10 bases not matched to a gene. The CDR3 has 13 amino acids.